This T cell receptor beta chain was identified during a study of technical replicates of blood from several donors. TCRdb's copy holds only in-frame clones and misses some; the assay was immunoSEQ multiplex PCR. This sample has about 80,000 clones; 85% to 95% occur once, and the top ten carry around 0.43%. The specimen sequenced was T cells isolated from PBMCs. The TCR comes from a human donor in good health.

CDR3 amino acids: CASHWDREGSGANVLTF. CDR3 nucleotide sequence: TGTGCCAGCCATTGGGACAGGGAAGGCTCTGGGGCCAACGTCCTGACTTTC. The chain links TRBV2 to TRBJ2-6, with TRBD1 matching over 9 bases. The CDR3 is made up of 17 amino acids. Germline CDR1 is SNHLY and CDR2 is FYNNEI. The J segment lost 0 bases and the V segment lost 8 bases, leaving 8 bases of the junction unmatched.